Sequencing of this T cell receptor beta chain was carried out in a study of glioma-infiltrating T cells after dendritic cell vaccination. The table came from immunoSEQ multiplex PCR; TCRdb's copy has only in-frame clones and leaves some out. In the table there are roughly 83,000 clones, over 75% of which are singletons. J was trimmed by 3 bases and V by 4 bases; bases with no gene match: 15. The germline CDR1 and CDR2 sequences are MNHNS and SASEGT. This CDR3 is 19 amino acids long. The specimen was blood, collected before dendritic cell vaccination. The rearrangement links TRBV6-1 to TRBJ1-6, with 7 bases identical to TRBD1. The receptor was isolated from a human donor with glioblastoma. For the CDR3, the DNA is TGTGCCAGCAGTGCGGGGACAGATTCTACATCTATCTATAATTCACCCCTCCACTTT. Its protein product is CASSAGTDSTSIYNSPLHF.